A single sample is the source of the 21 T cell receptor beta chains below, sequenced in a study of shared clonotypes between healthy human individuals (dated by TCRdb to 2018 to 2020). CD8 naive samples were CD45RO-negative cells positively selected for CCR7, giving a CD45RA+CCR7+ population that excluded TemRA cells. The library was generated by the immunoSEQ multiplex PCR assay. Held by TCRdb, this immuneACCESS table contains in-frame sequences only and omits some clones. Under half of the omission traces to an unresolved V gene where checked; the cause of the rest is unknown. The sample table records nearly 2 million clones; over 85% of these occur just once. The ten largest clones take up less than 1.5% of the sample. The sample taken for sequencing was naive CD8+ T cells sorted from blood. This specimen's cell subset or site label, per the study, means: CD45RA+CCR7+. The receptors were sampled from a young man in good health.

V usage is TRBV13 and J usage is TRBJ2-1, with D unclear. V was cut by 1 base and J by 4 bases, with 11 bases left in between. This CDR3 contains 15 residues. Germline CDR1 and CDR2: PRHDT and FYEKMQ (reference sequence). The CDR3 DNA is TGTGCCAGCAGCTTAGACAGCGTTGGTTACAATGAGCAGTTCTTC. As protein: CASSLDSVGYNEQFF.

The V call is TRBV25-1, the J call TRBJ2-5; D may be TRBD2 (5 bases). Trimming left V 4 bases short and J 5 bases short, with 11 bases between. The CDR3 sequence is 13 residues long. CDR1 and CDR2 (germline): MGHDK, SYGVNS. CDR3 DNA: TGTGCCAGCAGTGGACGGGGATGGGAGACCCAGTACTTC. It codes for CASSGRGWETQYF.

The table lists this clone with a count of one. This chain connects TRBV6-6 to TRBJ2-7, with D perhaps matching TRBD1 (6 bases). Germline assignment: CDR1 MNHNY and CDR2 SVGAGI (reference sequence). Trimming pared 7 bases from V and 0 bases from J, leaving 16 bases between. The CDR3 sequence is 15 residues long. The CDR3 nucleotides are TGTGCCAGCACTACACAGGGTTTGAGCTCCTACGAGCAGTACTTC. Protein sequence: CASTTQGLSSYEQYF.

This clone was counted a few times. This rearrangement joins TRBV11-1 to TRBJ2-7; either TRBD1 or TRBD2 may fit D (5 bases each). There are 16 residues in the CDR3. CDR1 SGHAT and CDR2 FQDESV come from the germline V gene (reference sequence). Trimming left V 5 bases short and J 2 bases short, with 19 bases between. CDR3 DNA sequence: TGTGCCAGCAGCCCAAACGCCGGGACGTGGCCCTACGAGCAGTACTTC. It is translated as CASSPNAGTWPYEQYF.

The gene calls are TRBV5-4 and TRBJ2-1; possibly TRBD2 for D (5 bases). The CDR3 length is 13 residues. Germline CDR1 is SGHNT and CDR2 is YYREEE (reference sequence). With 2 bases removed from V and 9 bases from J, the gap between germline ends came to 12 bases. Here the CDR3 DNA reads TGTGCCAGCAGCTTCGAGGGTAGCAGTGAGCAGTTCTTC. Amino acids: CASSFEGSSEQFF.

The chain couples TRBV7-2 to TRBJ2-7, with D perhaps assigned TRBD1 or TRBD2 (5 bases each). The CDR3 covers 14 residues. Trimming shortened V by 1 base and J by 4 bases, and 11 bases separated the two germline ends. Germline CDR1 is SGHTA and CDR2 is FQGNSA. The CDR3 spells CASSLGFEGYEQYF. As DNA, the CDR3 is TGTGCCAGCAGCTTAGGTTTCGAGGGGTACGAGCAGTACTTC.

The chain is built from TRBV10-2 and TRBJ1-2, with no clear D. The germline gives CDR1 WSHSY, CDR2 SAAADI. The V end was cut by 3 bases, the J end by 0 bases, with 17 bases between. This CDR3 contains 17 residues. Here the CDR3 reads CASSDLLMTDPNYGYTF. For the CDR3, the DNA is TGCGCCAGCAGTGATCTACTGATGACCGATCCTAACTATGGCTACACCTTC.

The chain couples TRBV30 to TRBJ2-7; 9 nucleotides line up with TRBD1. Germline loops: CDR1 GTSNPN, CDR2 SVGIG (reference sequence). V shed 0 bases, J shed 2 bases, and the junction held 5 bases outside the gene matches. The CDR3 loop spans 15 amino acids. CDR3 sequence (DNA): TGTGCCTGGAGTGTAGGACAGGGGCCAGCCTACGAGCAGTACTTC. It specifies CAWSVGQGPAYEQYF.

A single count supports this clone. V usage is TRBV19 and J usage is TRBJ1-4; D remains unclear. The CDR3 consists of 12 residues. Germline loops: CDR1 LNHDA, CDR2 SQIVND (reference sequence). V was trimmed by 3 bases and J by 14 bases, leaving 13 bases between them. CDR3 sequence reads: CASSIGRMDLFF. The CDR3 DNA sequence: TGTGCCAGTAGTATTGGCCGTATGGATCTGTTTTTT. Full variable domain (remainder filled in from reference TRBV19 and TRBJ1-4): DGGITQSPKYLFRKEGQNVTLSCEQNLNHDAMYWYRQDPGQGLRLIYYSQIVNDFQKGDIAEGYSVSREKKESFPLTVTSAQKNPTAFYLCASSIGRMDLFFGSGTQLSVL.

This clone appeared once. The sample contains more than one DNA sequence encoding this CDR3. The CDR3, as DNA: TGTGCCAGCAGCTTAGCAGGCACGAACACTGAAGCTTTCTTT. This translates into CASSLAGTNTEAFF. The chain carries TRBV7-9 and TRBJ1-1, with D uncertain. Germline CDR1 is SEHNR and CDR2 is FQNEAQ (reference sequence). This CDR3 is built from 14 residues. Trimming pared 0 bases from V and 1 base from J, leaving 6 bases between.

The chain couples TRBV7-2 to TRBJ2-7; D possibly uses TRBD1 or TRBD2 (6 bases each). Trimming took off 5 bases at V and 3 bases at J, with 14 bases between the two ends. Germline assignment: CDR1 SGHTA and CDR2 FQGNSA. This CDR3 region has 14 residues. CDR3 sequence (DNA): TGTGCCAGCAGCCGCCGGGGGCCGGGCTACGAGCAGTACTTC. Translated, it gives CASSRRGPGYEQYF. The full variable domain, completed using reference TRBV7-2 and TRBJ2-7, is GAGVSQSPSNKVTEKGKDVELRCDPISGHTALYWYRQSLGQGLEFLIYFQGNSAPDKSGLPSDRFSAERTGGSVSTLTIQRTQQEDSAVYLCASSRRGPGYEQYFGPGTRLTVT.

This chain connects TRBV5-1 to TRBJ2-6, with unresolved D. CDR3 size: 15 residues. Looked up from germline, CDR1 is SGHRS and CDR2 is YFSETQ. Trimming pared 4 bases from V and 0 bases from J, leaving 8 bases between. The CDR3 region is CASSPESSGANVLTF. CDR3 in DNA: TGCGCCAGCAGCCCCGAGAGCTCTGGGGCCAACGTCCTGACTTTC.

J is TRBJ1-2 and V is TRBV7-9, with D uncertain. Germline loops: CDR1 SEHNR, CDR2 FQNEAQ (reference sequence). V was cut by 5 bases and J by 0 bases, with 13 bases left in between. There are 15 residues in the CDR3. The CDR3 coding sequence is TGTGCCAGCAGCCCATACAGCGGAGCTAACTATGGCTACACCTTC. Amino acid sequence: CASSPYSGANYGYTF.

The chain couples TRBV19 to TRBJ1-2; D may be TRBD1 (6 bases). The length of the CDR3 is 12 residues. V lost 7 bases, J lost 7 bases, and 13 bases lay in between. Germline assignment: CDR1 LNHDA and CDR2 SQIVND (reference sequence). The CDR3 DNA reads TGTGCCAGTACCTCAGGGGCGGTTGGCTACACCTTC. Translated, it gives CASTSGAVGYTF.

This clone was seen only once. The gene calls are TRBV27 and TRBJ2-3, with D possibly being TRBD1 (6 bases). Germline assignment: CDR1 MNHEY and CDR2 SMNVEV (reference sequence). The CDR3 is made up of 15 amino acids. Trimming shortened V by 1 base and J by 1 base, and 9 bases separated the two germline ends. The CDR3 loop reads CASSLLGARTDTQYF. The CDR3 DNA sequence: TGTGCCAGCAGTTTATTGGGGGCGCGCACAGATACGCAGTATTTT.

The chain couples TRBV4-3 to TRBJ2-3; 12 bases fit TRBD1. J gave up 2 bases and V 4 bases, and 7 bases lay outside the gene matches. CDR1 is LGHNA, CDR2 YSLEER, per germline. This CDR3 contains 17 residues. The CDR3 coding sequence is TGCGCCAGCAGCCCCGTGGGACAGGGGGCTTACACAGATACGCAGTATTTT. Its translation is CASSPVGQGAYTDTQYF.

The CDR3, as DNA: TGCGCCAGCAGTGGAACTAGCGGGGACCCCTCCTACAATGAGCAGTTCTTC. As protein: CASSGTSGDPSYNEQFF. The rearrangement uses TRBV10-2 and TRBJ2-1; 10 bases fit TRBD2. Germline values: CDR1 WSHSY, CDR2 SAAADI. CDR3 length: 17 residues. J gave up 0 bases and V 4 bases, and 6 bases lay outside the gene matches.

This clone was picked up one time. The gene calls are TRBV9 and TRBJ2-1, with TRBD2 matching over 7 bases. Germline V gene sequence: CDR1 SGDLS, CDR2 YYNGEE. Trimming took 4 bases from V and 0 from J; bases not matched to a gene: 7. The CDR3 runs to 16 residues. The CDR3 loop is CASSPSSGPSYNEQFF. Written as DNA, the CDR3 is TGTGCCAGCAGCCCTTCTAGCGGCCCCTCCTACAATGAGCAGTTCTTC.

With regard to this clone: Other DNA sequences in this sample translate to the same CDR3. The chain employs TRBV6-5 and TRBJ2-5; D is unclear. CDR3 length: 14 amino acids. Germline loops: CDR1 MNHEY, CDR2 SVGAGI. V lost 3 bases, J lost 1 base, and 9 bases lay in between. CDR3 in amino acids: CASSYEGSQETQYF. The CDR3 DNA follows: TGTGCCAGCAGTTATGAAGGATCCCAAGAGACCCAGTACTTC.

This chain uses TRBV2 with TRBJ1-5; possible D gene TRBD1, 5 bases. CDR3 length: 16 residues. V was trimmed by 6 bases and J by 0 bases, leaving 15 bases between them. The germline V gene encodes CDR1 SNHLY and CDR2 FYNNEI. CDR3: CASRSVGDFSNQPQHF. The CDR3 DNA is TGTGCCAGCAGATCAGTAGGGGATTTTAGCAATCAGCCCCAGCATTTT.

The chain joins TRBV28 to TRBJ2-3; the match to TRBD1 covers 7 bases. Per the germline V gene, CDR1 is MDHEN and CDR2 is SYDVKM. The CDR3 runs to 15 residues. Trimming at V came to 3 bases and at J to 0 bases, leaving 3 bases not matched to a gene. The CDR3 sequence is CASSLTGFSTDTQYF. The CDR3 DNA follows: TGTGCCAGCAGTTTGACAGGGTTTAGCACAGATACGCAGTATTTT.